The source of this T cell receptor beta chain is a study of brain T cells in children with intractable seizures. Whole-study findings and limits: Pre- and post-surgery blood differed in depth, so pre-surgery absences may be undersampling. Only CDR3 sequence similarity suggested viral specificity, without known HCMV serostatus.

Germline lookup yields CDR1 SGDLS and CDR2 YYNGEE. The V end lost 7 bases, the J end lost 0 bases, and 12 bases lay between the germline ends. The CDR3 totals 14 residues. Produced via immunoSEQ multiplex PCR; TCRdb's table is partial and in-frame only. The data contain about 340,000 clones, roughly 93% of them singletons. The time point is: blood from clinic visit 5 months post-surgery; TSC patient then seizure free. Only cases whose brain tissue showed the highest T cell transcript signatures were sequenced. At least one anti-epileptic drug was given before surgery. With respect to this clone: The antigen remains undetermined.

Sequenced material: peripheral blood, taken 4 to 5 months after surgery. This receptor was identified in a boy in the first two years of life with tuberous sclerosis and intractable seizures. This chain uses TRBV9 with TRBJ2-3; a possible D gene is TRBD1 (6 bases). The CDR3 region has the DNA TGTGCCAGCGGGCAGGGGATGAGCACAGATACGCAGTATTTT. Translated: CASGQGMSTDTQYF.